A selection of T cell receptor beta chains follows, all from one sample in a study of shared clonotypes between healthy human individuals. The assay was immunoSEQ multiplex PCR, and TCRdb's table has in-frame clones only and misses some. Of 550,000 to 700,000 clones listed, around 73% were seen once; the top ten hold around 1.8%. The sequencing sample was made of memory CD4+ T cells sorted from blood. All receptors derive from a woman aged 25 to 45 in good health. CDR3s include the opening cysteine and the closing phenylalanine or tryptophan.

CDR3 protein | J gene | V gene
CASSKQGFGETQYF | TRBJ2-5 | TRBV27
CASSYPGTSRGETQYF | TRBJ2-5 | TRBV7-9
CASSTAGSTDTQYF | TRBJ2-3 | TRBV10-2
CASRETGAVGGYTF | TRBJ1-2 | TRBV2
CAADGGTNSYEQYF | TRBJ2-7 | TRBV30
CSVLTQAPRSSYNEQFF | TRBJ2-1 | TRBV29-1
CASSQAHEQYF | TRBJ2-7 | TRBV5-1
CAWSRTGVTQPQHF | TRBJ1-5 | TRBV30
CASSGLAGETDTQYF | TRBJ2-3 | TRBV6-1
CASSATGPLLGSGNTIYF | TRBJ1-3 | TRBV7-6
CATSRKLAGGTDTQYF | TRBJ2-3 | TRBV15
CAWSPSGRSTEAFF | TRBJ1-1 | TRBV30
CASSPLRGYEQYF | NA | TRBV7-2
CASSPSTGPYEQYF | TRBJ2-7 | TRBV18
CASSTSWRAFSEQYF | TRBJ2-7 | TRBV28
CASSQETGTGWSGTTEAFF | TRBJ1-1 | TRBV4-1
CASSYGNHGELFF | TRBJ2-2 | TRBV6-5
CASSPQGASGNTIYF | TRBJ1-3 | TRBV18
CASSLEGTGANVLTF | TRBJ2-6 | TRBV5-1
CASSPGGGREQYF | TRBJ2-7 | TRBV6-5
CASSLGGLARQETQYF | TRBJ2-5 | TRBV7-7
CASRTREGRNNEQFF | TRBJ2-1 | TRBV28
CASSTPWGGPDTQYF | TRBJ2-3 | TRBV27